This T cell receptor beta chain was identified in a study of T cells after yellow fever vaccination. At the level of the study: Low-cell-number fractions were prepared with SMART-Seq v4 Ultra Low Input.

The CDR3 consists of 15 residues. The germline V gene has CDR1 SGHVS and CDR2 FQNEAQ. With 10 bases clipped from V and 2 bases from J, the junction kept 4 bases outside the gene matches. Study conclusions and caveats: Within FACS-sorted repertoires, abundant clonotypes contaminating from the bulk population could be present. Detected again after the booster were most primary-vaccination clones, at 95% to 98% CD4 and approximately 85% CD8.

A few counts support this clonotype. What it recognizes is unknown. A process of 5'RACE template switching, which added a universal primer site and UMIs, was used to make TCR cDNA. TCRdb fed the 5' RACE reads into MiXCR, producing one record per CDR3 protein. The table lists around 600,000 distinct CDR3 sequences, about 12% of them singletons, with about 15% in the top ten. This TCR was recovered from a man aged 25-40 years who received the YFV17D yellow fever vaccine. V and J are TRBV7-8 and TRBJ2-5, with 16 bases fitting TRBD2. The sample in question was PBMCs, obtained on the day of the yellow fever booster vaccination. CDR3 bases: TGTGCCACCGGGACTAGCGGGAGGGTTCAAGAGACCCAGTACTTC. This translates into CATGTSGRVQETQYF. The whole variable domain, remainder taken from reference TRBV7-8 and TRBJ2-5, is GAGVSQSPRYKVAKRGQDVALRCDPISGHVSLFWYQQALGQGPEFLTYFQNEAQLDKSGLPSDRFFAERPEGSVSTLKIQRTQQEDSAVYLCATGTSGRVQETQYFGPGTRLLVL.